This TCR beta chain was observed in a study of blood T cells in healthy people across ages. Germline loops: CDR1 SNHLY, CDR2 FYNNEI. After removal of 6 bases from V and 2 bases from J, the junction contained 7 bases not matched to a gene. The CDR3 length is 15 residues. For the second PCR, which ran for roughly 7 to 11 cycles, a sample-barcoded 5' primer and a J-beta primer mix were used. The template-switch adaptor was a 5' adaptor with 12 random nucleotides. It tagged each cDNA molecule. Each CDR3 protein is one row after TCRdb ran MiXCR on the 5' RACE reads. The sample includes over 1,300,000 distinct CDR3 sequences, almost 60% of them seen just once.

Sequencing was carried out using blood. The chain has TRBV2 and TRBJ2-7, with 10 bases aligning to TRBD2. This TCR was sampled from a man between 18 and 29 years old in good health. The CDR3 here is CASRATSGATYEQYF. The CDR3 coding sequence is TGTGCCAGCAGGGCCACTAGCGGGGCAACCTACGAGCAGTACTTC. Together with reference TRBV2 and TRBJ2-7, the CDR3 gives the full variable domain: EPEVTQTPSHQVTQMGQEVILRCVPISNHLYFYWYRQILGQKVEFLVSFYNNEISEKSEIFDDQFSVERPDGSNFTLKIRSTKLEDSAMYFCASRATSGATYEQYFGPGTRLTVT.